This is a list of T cell receptor beta chains from one sample in a study of CD8+CD57+ T cells in acquired aplastic anemia. TCRdb reprocessed the reads with MiXCR, giving one entry per CDR3 protein. The top ten clones hold 0.9% to 1.2% of a sample with 200,000 to 250,000 distinct CDR3 sequences, about 37% of them seen once. Source material: sorted CD4+, CD8+, or CD8+CD57+ T cells (not recorded which) from PBMCs. These receptors all stem from a human donor in good health, serving as a control. The CDR3 runs from the conserved cysteine through the conserved F or W. Fields, in order: clone size, V gene, D gene, J gene, CDR3 protein, CDR3 DNA. D genes are given only for firm matches. Clone size, where shown, is once, few, many, or a class for clones that have expanded.

abundance: .
v_gene: TRBV6-1
d_gene: TRBD1
j_gene: TRBJ2-1
CDR3aa: CAAGTGYNEQFF
CDR3nt: TGTGCCGCAGGGACAGGGTACAATGAGCAGTTCTTC

abundance: many
v_gene: TRBV2
d_gene: TRBD1
j_gene: TRBJ1-5
CDR3aa: CASRGQGDTQPQHF
CDR3nt: TGTGCCAGCAGGGGACAGGGGGATACTCAGCCCCAGCATTTT

abundance: many
v_gene: TRBV9
d_gene: .
j_gene: TRBJ1-2
CDR3aa: CASSVAAVMEYGYTF
CDR3nt: TGTGCCAGCAGCGTAGCTGCGGTCATGGAATATGGCTACACCTTC

abundance: few
v_gene: TRBV19
d_gene: .
j_gene: TRBJ2-1
CDR3aa: CASSIGLAYNEQFF
CDR3nt: TGTGCCAGTAGTATCGGGTTGGCTTACAATGAGCAGTTCTTC

abundance: .
v_gene: TRBV15
d_gene: TRBD2
j_gene: TRBJ2-3
CDR3aa: CATSPSGRDGRDTQYF
CDR3nt: TGTGCCACCAGCCCTAGCGGGAGAGACGGGAGGGATACGCAGTATTTT

abundance: few
v_gene: TRBV7-9
d_gene: TRBD1
j_gene: TRBJ2-2
CDR3aa: CASSYWTGGLGELFF
CDR3nt: TGTGCCAGCAGCTACTGGACAGGGGGCCTCGGGGAGCTGTTTTTT

abundance: many
v_gene: TRBV7-9
d_gene: TRBD2
j_gene: TRBJ2-1
CDR3aa: CASSLVVAGADNEQFF
CDR3nt: TGTGCCAGCAGCTTAGTGGTAGCGGGGGCCGACAATGAGCAGTTCTTC

abundance: many
v_gene: TRBV19
d_gene: .
j_gene: TRBJ1-3
CDR3aa: CASSTPVYSGNTIYF
CDR3nt: TGTGCCAGTAGTACGCCCGTTTACTCTGGAAACACCATATATTTT

abundance: .
v_gene: TRBV7-8
d_gene: .
j_gene: TRBJ2-7
CDR3aa: CAIDSPYEQYF
CDR3nt: TGTGCCATCGACAGCCCCTACGAGCAGTACTTC

abundance: .
v_gene: TRBV5-1
d_gene: TRBD2
j_gene: TRBJ2-1
CDR3aa: CASSLPTSGGSAEQFF
CDR3nt: TGCGCCAGCAGCTTGCCTACTAGCGGGGGGTCTGCTGAGCAGTTCTTC

abundance: many
v_gene: TRBV24-1
d_gene: .
j_gene: TRBJ2-1
CDR3aa: CATSDGPGTQYSYNEQFF
CDR3nt: TGTGCCACCAGTGACGGCCCCGGGACACAGTACTCCTACAATGAGCAGTTCTTC

abundance: .
v_gene: TRBV7-2
d_gene: .
j_gene: TRBJ1-2
CDR3aa: CASSPSGQNNYGYTF
CDR3nt: TGTGCCAGCTCACCATCCGGACAGAATAACTATGGCTACACCTTC

abundance: .
v_gene: TRBV6-1
d_gene: .
j_gene: TRBJ2-3
CDR3aa: CASGPLGWATQYF
CDR3nt: TGTGCCAGCGGCCCTTTAGGTTGGGCTACGCAGTATTTT

abundance: .
v_gene: TRBV12-3/TRBV12-4
d_gene: TRBD2
j_gene: TRBJ2-7
CDR3aa: CASSWTTGGEQYF
CDR3nt: TGTGCCAGCAGTTGGACTACCGGGGGGGAGCAGTACTTC

abundance: .
v_gene: TRBV12-5
d_gene: TRBD1
j_gene: TRBJ2-5
CDR3aa: CASGLVLDGQGFWETQHF
CDR3nt: TGTGCTAGTGGTTTGGTACTGGACGGACAGGGGTTTTGGGAGACCCAGCACTTC

abundance: .
v_gene: TRBV2
d_gene: .
j_gene: TRBJ2-5
CDR3aa: CASSEARGRETQYF
CDR3nt: TGTGCCAGCAGTGAAGCGAGAGGGAGGGAGACCCAGTACTTC

abundance: .
v_gene: TRBV7-8
d_gene: TRBD1
j_gene: TRBJ1-1
CDR3aa: CASSDRGRTEAFF
CDR3nt: TGTGCCAGCAGCGACAGGGGTCGCACTGAAGCTTTCTTT

abundance: .
v_gene: TRBV10-3
d_gene: .
j_gene: TRBJ1-4
CDR3aa: CASTTGNEKLFF
CDR3nt: TGTGCCAGCACTACAGGAAATGAAAAACTGTTTTTT

abundance: many
v_gene: TRBV5-1
d_gene: .
j_gene: TRBJ1-2
CDR3aa: CASSSGQFNYGYTF
CDR3nt: TGCGCCAGCAGCTCGGGACAATTCAACTATGGCTACACCTTC

abundance: .
v_gene: TRBV4-1
d_gene: .
j_gene: TRBJ1-1
CDR3aa: CASSRARRVPEALF
CDR3nt: TGCGCCAGCAGCCGGGCCCGACGGGTGCCTGAAGCTCTCTTT

abundance: .
v_gene: TRBV25-1
d_gene: .
j_gene: TRBJ2-1
CDR3aa: CASSTPLHPALNEQFF
CDR3nt: TGTGCCAGCAGTACCCCTTTACACCCAGCTCTCAATGAGCAGTTCTTC

abundance: few
v_gene: TRBV6-5
d_gene: TRBD2
j_gene: TRBJ2-5
CDR3aa: CASSYSPSGGQETQYF
CDR3nt: TGTGCCAGCAGTTACTCGCCTAGCGGGGGGCAAGAGACCCAGTACTTC

abundance: few
v_gene: TRBV5-1
d_gene: .
j_gene: TRBJ1-1
CDR3aa: CASMTTGGGTEAFF
CDR3nt: TGCGCCAGCATGACCACTGGGGGCGGCACTGAAGCTTTCTTT